The rows below give T cell receptor beta chains drawn from one sample of a study of blood T cell repertoires in COVID-19. Profiling relied on immunoSEQ multiplex PCR, and the TCRdb table lists in-frame clones only, not all of them. The sample carries about 430,000 clones, about 88% recorded once. The sequenced sample was PBMCs or T cells enriched from blood (not recorded which). These receptors all come from a woman between 18 and 29 years old who had been exposed to COVID-19. The CDR3 runs from the conserved cysteine through the conserved F or W. Fields, in order: J gene, D gene, clone size, V gene, CDR3 protein, CDR3 DNA. D genes are given only for firm matches. Not all rows give a size; the values are once, few, many and, for expanded clones, a class.

j_gene: TRBJ2-7
d_gene: .
abundance: .
v_gene: TRBV4-3
CDR3aa: CASSQARQTYYEQYF
CDR3nt: TGCGCCAGCAGCCAAGCCAGACAGACCTACTACGAGCAGTACTTC

j_gene: TRBJ2-3
d_gene: TRBD2
abundance: .
v_gene: TRBV7-2
CDR3aa: CASSPPLGLGITDTQYF
CDR3nt: TGTGCCAGCAGCCCCCCGCTGGGACTAGGGATCACAGATACGCAGTATTTT

j_gene: TRBJ1-2
d_gene: TRBD1
abundance: .
v_gene: TRBV28
CDR3aa: CASSSFRDRAFLGGYTF
CDR3nt: TGTGCCAGCAGTTCCTTCCGGGACAGGGCGTTTCTAGGTGGCTACACCTTC

j_gene: TRBJ2-3
d_gene: .
abundance: .
v_gene: TRBV2
CDR3aa: CASSDYAGPSTDTQYF
CDR3nt: TGTGCCAGCAGTGATTACGCGGGTCCTAGCACAGATACGCAGTATTTT

j_gene: TRBJ2-1
d_gene: TRBD2
abundance: .
v_gene: TRBV5-1
CDR3aa: CASRPTSGSLLYNEQFF
CDR3nt: TGCGCCAGCAGGCCGACTAGCGGGAGCCTCCTATACAATGAGCAGTTCTTC

j_gene: TRBJ2-5
d_gene: .
abundance: .
v_gene: TRBV10-2
CDR3aa: CASSPEVIQETQYF
CDR3nt: TGCGCCAGCAGCCCAGAGGTGATCCAAGAGACCCAGTACTTC

j_gene: TRBJ2-7
d_gene: .
abundance: .
v_gene: TRBV28
CDR3aa: CASSGDTPYEQYF
CDR3nt: TGTGCCAGCAGTGGGGACACTCCCTACGAGCAGTACTTC

j_gene: TRBJ2-2
d_gene: TRBD2
abundance: .
v_gene: TRBV7-8
CDR3aa: CASSSTGTINTGELFF
CDR3nt: TGTGCCAGCAGCTCTACCGGGACTATCAACACCGGGGAGCTGTTTTTT

j_gene: TRBJ2-1
d_gene: .
abundance: .
v_gene: TRBV28
CDR3aa: CASNQRSDEQFF
CDR3nt: TGTGCCAGCAACCAGAGGTCGGATGAGCAGTTCTTC

j_gene: TRBJ1-4
d_gene: TRBD1
abundance: .
v_gene: TRBV6-5
CDR3aa: CASSYLGGTGRKKLFF
CDR3nt: TGTGCCAGCAGTTACCTTGGGGGGACAGGGCGGAAAAAACTGTTTTTT

j_gene: TRBJ2-3
d_gene: .
abundance: few
v_gene: TRBV4-2
CDR3aa: CASSLGSATDTQYF
CDR3nt: TGTGCCAGCAGCCTTGGTAGCGCGACAGATACGCAGTATTTT

j_gene: TRBJ1-1
d_gene: .
abundance: .
v_gene: TRBV7-3
CDR3aa: CASSSQEGTEAFF
CDR3nt: TGTGCCAGCAGCTCACAGGAAGGCACTGAAGCTTTCTTT

j_gene: TRBJ1-6
d_gene: TRBD1
abundance: once
v_gene: TRBV6-2/TRBV6-3
CDR3aa: CASSWTGDHNSPLHF
CDR3nt: TGTGCCAGCAGTTGGACAGGAGACCATAATTCACCCCTCCACTTT

j_gene: TRBJ1-2
d_gene: .
abundance: .
v_gene: TRBV6-1
CDR3aa: CASSEGQVALYGYTF
CDR3nt: TGTGCCAGCAGTGAGGGGCAGGTGGCCCTCTATGGCTACACCTTC

j_gene: TRBJ2-1
d_gene: .
abundance: .
v_gene: TRBV28
CDR3aa: CASSLSLTGNSYNEQFF
CDR3nt: TGTGCCAGCAGTTTATCTCTTACCGGGAACTCCTACAATGAGCAGTTCTTC

j_gene: TRBJ1-1
d_gene: .
abundance: .
v_gene: TRBV3-1/TRBV3-2
CDR3aa: CASSQDRANTEAFF
CDR3nt: TGTGCCAGCAGCCAAGACAGGGCAAACACTGAAGCTTTCTTT

j_gene: TRBJ1-5
d_gene: TRBD1
abundance: once
v_gene: TRBV28
CDR3aa: CASSLGRGRDQPQHF
CDR3nt: TGTGCCAGCAGTTTGGGCAGGGGGCGCGATCAGCCCCAGCATTTT

j_gene: TRBJ1-1
d_gene: .
abundance: few
v_gene: TRBV5-4
CDR3aa: CASSLRGLNTEAFF
CDR3nt: TGTGCCAGCAGCTTGCGGGGTTTGAACACTGAAGCTTTCTTT

j_gene: TRBJ2-1
d_gene: TRBD1
abundance: .
v_gene: TRBV7-3
CDR3aa: CASSLYMTGVSYNEQFF
CDR3nt: TGTGCCAGCAGCTTATACATGACAGGGGTATCCTACAATGAGCAGTTCTTC

j_gene: TRBJ2-7
d_gene: TRBD1
abundance: .
v_gene: TRBV2
CDR3aa: CASRPGQGTYEQYF
CDR3nt: TGTGCCAGCAGACCCGGACAGGGGACCTACGAGCAGTACTTC

j_gene: TRBJ1-1
d_gene: .
abundance: .
v_gene: TRBV29-1
CDR3aa: CSVGQGNTEAFF
CDR3nt: TGCAGCGTTGGGCAGGGAAACACTGAAGCTTTCTTT

j_gene: TRBJ2-2
d_gene: TRBD2
abundance: .
v_gene: TRBV25-1
CDR3aa: CASRFTAGGPAGELFF
CDR3nt: TGTGCCAGCAGGTTTACAGCGGGAGGGCCTGCCGGGGAGCTGTTTTTT

j_gene: TRBJ2-6
d_gene: .
abundance: .
v_gene: TRBV6-2/TRBV6-3
CDR3aa: CASSYSTTTRGASGANVLTF
CDR3nt: TGTGCCAGCAGTTACTCAACTACCACACGCGGAGCCTCTGGGGCCAACGTCCTGACTTTC

j_gene: TRBJ2-7
d_gene: TRBD1
abundance: .
v_gene: TRBV18
CDR3aa: CASSPLTTGGYYEQYF
CDR3nt: TGTGCCAGCTCGCCCCTGACGACAGGGGGCTACTACGAGCAGTACTTC

j_gene: TRBJ1-5
d_gene: .
abundance: .
v_gene: TRBV24-1
CDR3aa: CATSPSGEGTQPQHF
CDR3nt: TGTGCCACCAGTCCGTCAGGGGAAGGGACTCAGCCCCAGCATTTT

j_gene: TRBJ1-1
d_gene: TRBD1
abundance: few
v_gene: TRBV25-1
CDR3aa: CASGGQGYTEAFF
CDR3nt: TGTGCCAGCGGGGGACAGGGCTACACTGAAGCTTTCTTT

j_gene: TRBJ1-3
d_gene: .
abundance: once
v_gene: TRBV5-1
CDR3aa: CASSLVISGNTIYF
CDR3nt: TGCGCCAGCAGCTTGGTAATCTCTGGAAACACCATATATTTT

j_gene: TRBJ1-5
d_gene: TRBD1
abundance: .
v_gene: TRBV15
CDR3aa: CATSRGTGISQPQHF
CDR3nt: TGTGCCACCAGCAGAGGGACAGGGATTTCTCAGCCCCAGCATTTT

j_gene: TRBJ2-3
d_gene: TRBD2
abundance: few
v_gene: TRBV11-2
CDR3aa: CASSFGLVVATDTQYF
CDR3nt: TGTGCCAGCAGCTTCGGACTAGTAGTGGCAACAGATACGCAGTATTTT

j_gene: TRBJ1-6
d_gene: .
abundance: .
v_gene: TRBV5-4
CDR3aa: CASSFGGVTSSYNSPLHF
CDR3nt: TGTGCCAGCAGCTTCGGCGGCGTCACTAGCTCCTATAATTCACCCCTCCACTTT

j_gene: TRBJ1-5
d_gene: TRBD1
abundance: .
v_gene: TRBV4-2
CDR3aa: CASSQDRTGNQPQHF
CDR3nt: TGTGCCAGCAGCCAAGATCGGACAGGGAATCAGCCCCAGCATTTT

j_gene: TRBJ2-7
d_gene: TRBD2
abundance: .
v_gene: TRBV23-1
CDR3aa: CASSQPLLTSGYEQYF
CDR3nt: TGCGCCAGCAGTCAACCCCTTCTCACTAGCGGCTACGAGCAGTACTTC

j_gene: TRBJ2-3
d_gene: .
abundance: .
v_gene: TRBV10-3
CDR3aa: CAISVAADTQYF
CDR3nt: TGTGCCATCAGCGTAGCCGCAGATACGCAGTATTTT

j_gene: TRBJ2-1
d_gene: TRBD2
abundance: .
v_gene: TRBV28
CDR3aa: CASSQEPGLAGEFSYNEQFF
CDR3nt: TGTGCCAGCAGCCAGGAACCGGGACTAGCGGGAGAATTCTCCTACAATGAGCAGTTCTTC

j_gene: TRBJ2-7
d_gene: TRBD1
abundance: .
v_gene: TRBV28
CDR3aa: CATAETGVYEQYF
CDR3nt: TGTGCCACCGCCGAGACAGGGGTCTACGAGCAGTACTTC

j_gene: TRBJ1-1
d_gene: TRBD1
abundance: .
v_gene: TRBV7-6
CDR3aa: CASSPSGQGVILDTEAFF
CDR3nt: TGTGCCAGCAGCCCCTCGGGACAGGGAGTTATATTGGACACTGAAGCTTTCTTT

j_gene: TRBJ1-1
d_gene: .
abundance: .
v_gene: TRBV19
CDR3aa: CASNWGLATEAFF
CDR3nt: TGTGCGAGTAATTGGGGGCTCGCCACTGAAGCTTTCTTT

j_gene: TRBJ1-4
d_gene: .
abundance: .
v_gene: TRBV12-3/TRBV12-4
CDR3aa: CASSLEGGEKLFF
CDR3nt: TGTGCCAGCAGCCTTGAGGGAGGTGAAAAACTGTTTTTT

j_gene: TRBJ2-7
d_gene: TRBD2
abundance: .
v_gene: TRBV18
CDR3aa: CASSSTSDYEQYF
CDR3nt: TGTGCCAGCTCATCGACTAGCGACTACGAGCAGTACTTC

j_gene: TRBJ2-7
d_gene: TRBD1
abundance: .
v_gene: TRBV7-8
CDR3aa: CASSLVGTGAYRQQYF
CDR3nt: TGTGCCAGCAGCTTAGTAGGGACAGGGGCCTACCGGCAGCAGTACTTC

j_gene: TRBJ2-3
d_gene: TRBD2
abundance: once
v_gene: TRBV7-2
CDR3aa: CASSLRTSGTTDTQYF
CDR3nt: TGTGCCAGCAGCCTAAGGACTAGCGGAACCACAGATACGCAGTATTTT

j_gene: TRBJ1-1
d_gene: .
abundance: .
v_gene: TRBV9
CDR3aa: CASSALGVNTEAFF
CDR3nt: TGTGCCAGCAGCGCCCTCGGGGTCAACACTGAAGCTTTCTTT

j_gene: TRBJ1-4
d_gene: TRBD1
abundance: .
v_gene: TRBV6-5
CDR3aa: CASSYGLGQSEKLFF
CDR3nt: TGTGCCAGCAGTTACGGATTGGGACAGTCGGAAAAACTGTTTTTT

j_gene: TRBJ1-5
d_gene: .
abundance: .
v_gene: TRBV3-1/TRBV3-2
CDR3aa: CASSQDLTDSQPQHF
CDR3nt: TGTGCCAGCAGCCAAGATCTAACAGATTCTCAGCCCCAGCATTTT

j_gene: TRBJ1-2
d_gene: .
abundance: .
v_gene: TRBV27
CDR3aa: CASSLGSPGIRYGYTF
CDR3nt: TGTGCCAGCAGTTTAGGAAGCCCAGGGATACGGTATGGCTACACCTTC

j_gene: TRBJ2-1
d_gene: .
abundance: .
v_gene: TRBV15
CDR3aa: CATSRGGDPTYNEQFF
CDR3nt: TGTGCCACCAGCAGAGGGGGGGACCCGACTTACAATGAGCAGTTCTTC

j_gene: TRBJ2-1
d_gene: TRBD2
abundance: once
v_gene: TRBV28
CDR3aa: CASRMTSGTGNEQFF
CDR3nt: TGTGCCAGCAGGATGACTAGCGGGACCGGCAATGAGCAGTTCTTC

j_gene: TRBJ1-5
d_gene: .
abundance: once
v_gene: TRBV7-8
CDR3aa: CASSSDRLGRNQPQHF
CDR3nt: TGTGCCAGCAGCTCAGATCGCCTCGGGAGAAATCAGCCCCAGCATTTT

j_gene: TRBJ1-1
d_gene: TRBD1
abundance: .
v_gene: TRBV5-5
CDR3aa: CASSREKGAGTEAFF
CDR3nt: TGTGCCAGCAGCCGGGAGAAGGGGGCAGGGACTGAAGCTTTCTTT

j_gene: TRBJ2-2
d_gene: .
abundance: .
v_gene: TRBV6-4
CDR3aa: CASSDIHGNTGELFF
CDR3nt: TGTGCCAGCAGTGATATACATGGGAACACCGGGGAGCTGTTTTTT